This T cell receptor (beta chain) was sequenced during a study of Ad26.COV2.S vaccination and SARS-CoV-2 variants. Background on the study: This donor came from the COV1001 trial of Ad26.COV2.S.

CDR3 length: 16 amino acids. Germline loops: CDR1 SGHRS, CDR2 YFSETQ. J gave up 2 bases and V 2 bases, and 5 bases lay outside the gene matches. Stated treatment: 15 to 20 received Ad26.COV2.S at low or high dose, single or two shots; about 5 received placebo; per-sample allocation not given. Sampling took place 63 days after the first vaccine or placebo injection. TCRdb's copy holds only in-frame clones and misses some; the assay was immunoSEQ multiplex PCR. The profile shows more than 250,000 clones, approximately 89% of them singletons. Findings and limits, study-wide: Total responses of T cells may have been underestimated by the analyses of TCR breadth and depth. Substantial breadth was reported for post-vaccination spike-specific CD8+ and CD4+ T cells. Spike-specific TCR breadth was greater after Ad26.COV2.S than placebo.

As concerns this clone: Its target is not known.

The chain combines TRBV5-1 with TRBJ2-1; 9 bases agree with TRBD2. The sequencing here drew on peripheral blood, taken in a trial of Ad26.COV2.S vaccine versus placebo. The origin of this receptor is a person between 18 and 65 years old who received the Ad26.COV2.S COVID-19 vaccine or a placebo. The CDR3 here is CASSLMTSGTYNEQFF. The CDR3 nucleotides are TGCGCCAGCAGCTTAATGACTAGCGGAACCTACAATGAGCAGTTCTTC.